This T cell receptor beta chain was captured in a study of shared clonotypes between healthy human individuals. TCRdb keeps only in-frame clones here, not all; method: immunoSEQ multiplex PCR. There are a few million clones in the sample; around nine tenths occur only once, and around 0.14% lies in the top ten. Deletions cut 7 bases from V and 0 bases from J, with 9 bases between. The CDR3 length is 13 residues. Germline CDR1 is MNHNY and CDR2 is SVGAGI (reference sequence). The sequencing input was naive CD4+ T cells sorted from blood. Noted subset: CD45RA+ positively selected. This TCR came from a man between 18 and 35 years old in good health. This rearrangement joins TRBV6-6 to TRBJ1-1; unclear D gene. DNA of the CDR3: TGTGCCAGCACTAGGGCTCTGAACACTGAAGCTTTCTTT. Amino acid sequence: CASTRALNTEAFF.